What follows are 32 T cell receptor beta chains derived from one specimen sequenced in a study of T-cell memory formation after mild COVID-19. In TCRdb, the 5' RACE reads were re-called with MiXCR into one record per CDR3 protein. Of 350,000 or so distinct CDR3 sequences in the sample, about 21% are singletons; the top ten hold 12%. Sequencing was performed on PBMCs or a T cell subset sorted from them (not recorded which). These receptors came from an adult woman who had mild COVID-19 (a few samples of this study predate the infection). Cell type and time point are not known.

The CDR3 region has the DNA TGTGCCAGCAGTATTACAGGGGCCAATGAGCAGTTCTTC. Its protein is CASSITGANEQFF. This sequence joins TRBV7-2 and TRBJ2-1, with 7 positions matching TRBD1. CDR1 and CDR2 from the germline V gene are SGHTA and FQGNSA. V shed 6 bases, J shed 6 bases, and the junction held 5 bases outside the gene matches. The CDR3 totals 13 residues.

The chain carries TRBV4-3 and TRBJ2-2; 8 nucleotides align to TRBD1. CDR3 size: 16 residues. Unmatched junction bases numbered 4, after V lost 0 bases and J lost 4 bases. Germline values: CDR1 LGHNA, CDR2 YSLEER. In DNA, the CDR3 is TGCGCCAGCAGCCAAGACCAGGGGGCGGGCACCGGGGAGCTGTTTTTT. Translation: CASSQDQGAGTGELFF.

This clonotype was seen more than once but under ten times. V gene TRBV9 combines with J gene TRBJ2-5; TRBD2 matches at 12 bases. The CDR3 length is 18 residues. With V trimmed by 0 bases and J by 5 bases, 11 bases remained unmatched. CDR1 is SGDLS and CDR2 is YYNGEE in the germline V gene. In DNA, the CDR3 is TGTGCCAGCAGCGTAGCCGCTAGCGGGAGGGCCTTAAAGGAGACCCAGTACTTC. It encodes CASSVAASGRALKETQYF. Looking up the rest from reference TRBV9 and TRBJ2-5 gives the full variable domain: DSGVTQTPKHLITATGQRVTLRCSPRSGDLSVYWYQQSLDQGLQFLIQYYNGEERAKGNILERFSAQQFPDLHSELNLSSLELGDSALYFCASSVAASGRALKETQYFGPGTRLLVL.

This clonotype was counted a few times. The genes are TRBV5-6 and TRBJ2-1; TRBD1 might be the D (6 bases). V was pared by 2 bases and J by 7 bases, with 25 bases between. This CDR3 has 18 residues. Looked up from germline, CDR1 is SGHDT and CDR2 is YYEEEE. The CDR3 reads CASSFGPRTGLFLNEQFF. The CDR3 DNA reads TGTGCCAGCAGCTTCGGCCCCCGAACAGGGCTCTTTTTGAATGAGCAGTTCTTC.

This chain uses TRBV4-2 with TRBJ1-3; 7 bases agree with TRBD1. V lost 4 bases to trimming and J lost 0 bases; unmatched junction nucleotides: 3. Germline CDR1 LGHNA, CDR2 YNFKEQ. CDR3 length: 15 residues. The chain's CDR3 is CASSPTGTSGNTIYF. The CDR3 coding sequence is TGTGCCAGCAGCCCGACAGGGACCTCTGGAAACACCATATATTTT.

This clonotype was seen only a few times. The chain employs TRBV7-9 and TRBJ2-1; TRBD2 matches 7 bases. The CDR3 is 17 amino acids. Unmatched junction bases numbered 17, after V lost 5 bases and J lost 7 bases. CDR1 is SEHNR, CDR2 FQNEAQ, per germline (reference sequence). In DNA form, the CDR3 reads TGTGCCAGCAGCCCCCGGGCGGCGGGAGTCTTCGTAAATGAGCAGTTCTTC. Its translation: CASSPRAAGVFVNEQFF.

This clonotype was found many times. CDR3: CAISEGRGGGQETQYF. CDR3 nucleotide sequence: TGTGCCATCAGTGAGGGACGCGGCGGGGGACAAGAGACCCAGTACTTC. The V gene is TRBV10-3, the J gene TRBJ2-5; 7 nucleotides line up with TRBD2. The CDR3 is made up of 16 amino acids. The V segment lost 2 bases and the J segment 2 bases; nucleotides outside the gene matches: 8. The germline V gene has CDR1 ENHRY and CDR2 SYGVKD.

The chain couples TRBV10-3 to TRBJ2-5; unclear D gene. The CDR3 runs 12 residues. Trimming left V 3 bases short and J 2 bases short, with 4 bases between. Germline V lookup: CDR1 ENHRY, CDR2 SYGVKD. CDR3 DNA sequence: TGTGCCATCAGTGAAGAGCAAGAGACCCAGTACTTC. Protein: CAISEEQETQYF.

This clonotype was seen a few times. The chain uses TRBV7-2 and TRBJ2-7, with TRBD2 identical over 7 bases. Trimming took 5 bases from V and 4 from J; bases not matched to a gene: 8. Germline loops: CDR1 SGHTA, CDR2 FQGNSA. The CDR3 is 14 amino acids. CDR3 DNA: TGTGCCAGCAGCCTCACGGGAGGTCGATACGAGCAGTACTTC. Encoded protein: CASSLTGGRYEQYF.

The V and J genes are TRBV29-1 and TRBJ2-3, with 10 bases matching TRBD2. Per germline, CDR1 SQVTM and CDR2 ANQGSEA. Unmatched junction bases numbered 17, after V lost 7 bases and J lost 4 bases. The CDR3 totals 17 residues. DNA for the CDR3: TGCAGCGCTCACACTAGCGGGACTGATACTACACCAGATACGCAGTATTTT. Residues: CSAHTSGTDTTPDTQYF.

The table lists this clonotype with a few counts. This rearrangement joins TRBV5-1 to TRBJ2-3, with no clear D. V was cut by 0 bases and J by 2 bases, with 13 bases left in between. The CDR3 has 16 residues. Germline lookup yields CDR1 SGHRS and CDR2 YFSETQ. CDR3 in amino acids: CASSLESVLYTDTQYF. In nucleotides, the CDR3 is TGCGCCAGCAGCTTGGAGAGTGTCCTATACACAGATACGCAGTATTTT.

The V call is TRBV4-3, the J call TRBJ1-3, with D uncertain. Germline V CDR1 and CDR2: LGHNA, YSLEER. V lost 1 base, J lost 4 bases, and 8 bases lay in between. The CDR3 sequence is 14 residues long. Written as DNA, the CDR3 is TGCGCCAGCAGCCAAGGGCGCGGAGGAAACACCATATATTTT. This codes for CASSQGRGGNTIYF.

The gene calls are TRBV2 and TRBJ1-5; D is uncertain. CDR3 size: 12 residues. Germline loops: CDR1 SNHLY, CDR2 FYNNEI. Written as DNA, the CDR3 is TGTGACCCCCCAGGAAGCAATCAGCCCCAGCATTTT. Translated, it gives CDPPGSNQPQHF.

This clonotype was seen only a few times. This chain uses TRBV29-1 with TRBJ2-5; 11 bases map to TRBD2. This CDR3 comprises 13 residues. J lost 5 bases, V lost 7 bases, and 6 bases had no gene match. Per the germline V gene, CDR1 is SQVTM and CDR2 is ANQGSEA. CDR3 in amino acids: CSGVAGGFETQYF. The CDR3 region has the DNA TGCAGCGGGGTAGCGGGAGGGTTTGAGACCCAGTACTTC. Full variable domain (missing parts from reference TRBV29-1 and TRBJ2-5): SAVISQKPSRDICQRGTSLTIQCQVDSQVTMMFWYRQQPGQSLTLIATANQGSEATYESGFVIDKFPISRPNLTFSTLTVSNMSPEDSSIYLCSGVAGGFETQYFGPGTRLLVL.

The CDR3 region is CASSGGQRILNTEAFF. CDR3 coding DNA: TGTGCCAGCAGCGGCGGACAACGGATATTGAACACTGAAGCTTTCTTT. The V call is TRBV5-8, the J call TRBJ1-1, with a tentative D call TRBD1 (5 bases). V was trimmed by 4 bases and J by 0 bases, leaving 16 bases between them. CDR3 length equals 16 residues. The germline CDR1 and CDR2 sequences are SGHTS and YDEGEE. Drawing the rest from reference TRBV5-8 and TRBJ1-1, the complete variable domain is EAGVTQSPTHLIKTRGQQATLRCSPISGHTSVYWYQQALGLGLQFLLWYDEGEERNRGNFPPRFSGRQFPNYSSELNVNALELEDSALYLCASSGGQRILNTEAFFGQGTRLTVV.

The CDR3 DNA is TGCAGCGTTGAAAGTGAACAGATCTCAAACACCTTC. Amino acids: CSVESEQISNTF. V gene TRBV29-1 combines with J gene TRBJ1-2; D gene unclear. This CDR3 spans 12 amino acids. Per germline, CDR1 SQVTM and CDR2 ANQGSEA. V was trimmed by 2 bases and J by 12 bases, leaving 16 bases between them.

Regarding this clonotype: Relative to the germline gene, one junction end is altered; a read error may explain this. The chain employs TRBV7-9 and TRBJ2-1; D might be TRBD1 or TRBD2, each matching 5 bases. Per the germline V gene, CDR1 is SEHNR and CDR2 is FQNEAQ (reference sequence). There are 12 residues in the CDR3. The CDR3 region has the DNA TGTGCCAGAAGCTTAGAAAGGGACCGAGCGCTCTTC. It specifies CARSLERDRALF.

This clonotype has at least ten counts. An end of the junction differs from the germline gene, which may be a read error. The genes are TRBV7-9 and TRBJ2-3; 7 bases line up with TRBD2. The germline CDR1 and CDR2 sequences are SEHNR and FQNEAQ (reference sequence). The CDR3 runs to 14 residues. CDR3 protein: CASSLAEITDTQYF. As DNA, the CDR3 is TGTGCCAGCAGCCTAGCGGAAATCACAGATACGCAGTATTTT.

This clonotype has at least ten counts. The chain recombines TRBV7-2 with TRBJ2-7; D remains ambiguous. Trimming left V 5 bases short and J 9 bases short, with 17 bases between. Germline assignment: CDR1 SGHTA and CDR2 FQGNSA. The CDR3 contains 13 residues. Written as DNA, the CDR3 is TGTGCCAGCAGCCCCACGACATTAGTCGCGCAGTACTTC. Translated, it gives CASSPTTLVAQYF.

This clonotype has a handful of counts. This chain links TRBV9 with TRBJ2-5, with D possibly matching TRBD2 (6 bases). From germline, CDR1 is SGDLS and CDR2 YYNGEE. Deletions cut 3 bases from V and 5 bases from J, with 23 bases between. The CDR3 extends over 17 amino acids. CDR3 sequence reads: CASSASRELITPETQYF. The CDR3 DNA reads as TGTGCCAGCAGCGCCAGCCGGGAGCTCATAACCCCGGAGACCCAGTACTTC.

This clonotype was counted between two and nine times. The V and J genes are TRBV4-2 and TRBJ2-2; the D gene is possibly TRBD2 (6 bases). The germline V gene has CDR1 LGHNA and CDR2 YNFKEQ. This CDR3 has 15 residues. V was pared by 3 bases and J by 6 bases, with 14 bases between. CDR3 DNA sequence: TGTGCCAGCAGCCAGGCCTTAGGAGGGTCCGGGGAGCTGTTTTTT. Its translation is CASSQALGGSGELFF.

The CDR3 reads CASSVASVSTDTQYF. DNA of the CDR3: TGCGCCAGCAGCGTTGCTAGCGTCAGCACAGATACGCAGTATTTT. This sequence joins TRBV5-1 and TRBJ2-3; perhaps TRBD2 as D (6 bases). Per the germline V gene, CDR1 is SGHRS and CDR2 is YFSETQ. This CDR3 comprises 15 residues. The ends were cut back, 4 bases at V and 0 bases at J, with 12 bases in the middle. The full variable domain, completed using reference TRBV5-1 and TRBJ2-3, is KAGVTQTPRYLIKTRGQQVTLSCSPISGHRSVSWYQQTPGQGLQFLFEYFSETQRNKGNFPGRFSGRQFSNSRSEMNVSTLELGDSALYLCASSVASVSTDTQYFGPGTRLTVL.

The chain uses TRBV6-5 and TRBJ2-1; 9 bases line up with TRBD1. V was pared by 4 bases and J by 8 bases, with 6 bases of the junction left unmatched. The length of the CDR3 is 14 residues. Per the germline V gene, CDR1 is MNHEY and CDR2 is SVGAGI. CDR3 in amino acids: CASSSGQGSDEQFF. CDR3 DNA: TGTGCCAGCAGTTCAGGACAGGGGAGCGATGAGCAGTTCTTC.

DNA for the CDR3: TGTGCCAGCAGCGGCATCGCAGGGGCCACCGGGGAGCTGTTTTTT. This sequence encodes CASSGIAGATGELFF. The rearrangement joins TRBV5-6 to TRBJ2-2; maybe TRBD1 (6 bases). V lost 4 bases and J 4 bases, leaving 14 bases between the germline ends. Germline CDR1 and CDR2: SGHDT and YYEEEE. The CDR3 runs to 15 residues.

This clonotype was picked up a small number of times. V gene TRBV25-1 combines with J gene TRBJ2-4; possible D gene TRBD2, 5 bases. The CDR3 runs 14 residues. Germline V gene lookup returns CDR1 MGHDK and CDR2 SYGVNS. V was trimmed by 4 bases and J by 9 bases, leaving 16 bases between them. CDR3 bases: TGTGCCAGCAGTGCCGCCGGGGAGACCCGCATTCAGTACTTC. Protein: CASSAAGETRIQYF.

The chain links TRBV4-1 to TRBJ2-7; D possibly uses TRBD1 or TRBD2 (5 bases each). Germline CDR1 and CDR2: MGHRA and YSYEKL. With 0 bases removed from V and 2 bases from J, the gap between germline ends came to 17 bases. This CDR3 is built from 17 residues. The chain's CDR3 is CASSQELGDGPPYEQYF. The CDR3 coding sequence is TGCGCCAGCAGCCAAGAGCTCGGGGACGGCCCTCCCTACGAGCAGTACTTC.

The CDR3 DNA sequence: TGTGCCAGCAGCTTAGTAGTGGCTGGAAACACCATATATTTT. Protein product: CASSLVVAGNTIYF. The chain has TRBV7-9 and TRBJ1-3; D ambiguous. V was clipped by 1 base and J by 2 bases, with 6 bases between them. CDR1 is SEHNR, CDR2 FQNEAQ, per germline (reference sequence). The CDR3 covers 14 residues.

The genes are TRBV5-1 and TRBJ2-1; D may be TRBD1 or TRBD2 (5 bases each). This CDR3 has 13 residues. Germline CDR1 SGHRS, CDR2 YFSETQ. V lost 7 bases to trimming and J lost 4 bases, with 12 bases between them. CDR3 protein: CASYGTAYNEQFF. CDR3 DNA: TGCGCCAGCTACGGGACGGCTTACAATGAGCAGTTCTTC.

This clonotype appeared a few times. V usage is TRBV2 and J usage is TRBJ2-2; D could derive from TRBD1 or TRBD2 (5 bases each). The CDR3 totals 13 residues. Trimming removed 3 bases at V and 6 bases at J, with 8 bases between. The V gene's germline CDR1 is SNHLY and CDR2 FYNNEI. This CDR3 is CASSEGPSGELFF. CDR3 sequence (DNA): TGTGCCAGCAGTGAGGGACCATCCGGGGAGCTGTTTTTT.

The genes are TRBV6-5 and TRBJ2-3; TRBD2 aligns across 8 bases. V shed 8 bases, J shed 6 bases, and the junction held 10 bases outside the gene matches. The V gene's germline CDR1 is MNHEY and CDR2 SVGAGI. The CDR3 consists of 14 residues. CDR3 DNA sequence: TGTGCCAGCCAAACGGGGGGGCTAGGGGATACGCAGTATTTT. Encoded protein: CASQTGGLGDTQYF.

CDR3 bases: TGCAGTGCCGAGTCCCCTCCGACAGGGATTTCGAACTATGGCTACACCTTC. Its translation: CSAESPPTGISNYGYTF. The chain has TRBV20-1 and TRBJ1-2, with TRBD1 identical over 7 bases. Germline loops: CDR1 DFQATT, CDR2 SNEGSKA (reference sequence). This CDR3 comprises 17 residues. With V trimmed by 6 bases and J by 2 bases, 18 bases remained unmatched.

This clonotype was counted many times. DNA for the CDR3: TGTGCCAGCAGCCCAGGACAGGGGGCATACTTC. This encodes CASSPGQGAYF. This chain links TRBV7-2 with TRBJ2-5, with TRBD1 identical over 11 bases. J was trimmed by 14 bases and V by 5 bases; bases with no gene match: 4. This CDR3 is 11 amino acids long. Per germline, CDR1 SGHTA and CDR2 FQGNSA.